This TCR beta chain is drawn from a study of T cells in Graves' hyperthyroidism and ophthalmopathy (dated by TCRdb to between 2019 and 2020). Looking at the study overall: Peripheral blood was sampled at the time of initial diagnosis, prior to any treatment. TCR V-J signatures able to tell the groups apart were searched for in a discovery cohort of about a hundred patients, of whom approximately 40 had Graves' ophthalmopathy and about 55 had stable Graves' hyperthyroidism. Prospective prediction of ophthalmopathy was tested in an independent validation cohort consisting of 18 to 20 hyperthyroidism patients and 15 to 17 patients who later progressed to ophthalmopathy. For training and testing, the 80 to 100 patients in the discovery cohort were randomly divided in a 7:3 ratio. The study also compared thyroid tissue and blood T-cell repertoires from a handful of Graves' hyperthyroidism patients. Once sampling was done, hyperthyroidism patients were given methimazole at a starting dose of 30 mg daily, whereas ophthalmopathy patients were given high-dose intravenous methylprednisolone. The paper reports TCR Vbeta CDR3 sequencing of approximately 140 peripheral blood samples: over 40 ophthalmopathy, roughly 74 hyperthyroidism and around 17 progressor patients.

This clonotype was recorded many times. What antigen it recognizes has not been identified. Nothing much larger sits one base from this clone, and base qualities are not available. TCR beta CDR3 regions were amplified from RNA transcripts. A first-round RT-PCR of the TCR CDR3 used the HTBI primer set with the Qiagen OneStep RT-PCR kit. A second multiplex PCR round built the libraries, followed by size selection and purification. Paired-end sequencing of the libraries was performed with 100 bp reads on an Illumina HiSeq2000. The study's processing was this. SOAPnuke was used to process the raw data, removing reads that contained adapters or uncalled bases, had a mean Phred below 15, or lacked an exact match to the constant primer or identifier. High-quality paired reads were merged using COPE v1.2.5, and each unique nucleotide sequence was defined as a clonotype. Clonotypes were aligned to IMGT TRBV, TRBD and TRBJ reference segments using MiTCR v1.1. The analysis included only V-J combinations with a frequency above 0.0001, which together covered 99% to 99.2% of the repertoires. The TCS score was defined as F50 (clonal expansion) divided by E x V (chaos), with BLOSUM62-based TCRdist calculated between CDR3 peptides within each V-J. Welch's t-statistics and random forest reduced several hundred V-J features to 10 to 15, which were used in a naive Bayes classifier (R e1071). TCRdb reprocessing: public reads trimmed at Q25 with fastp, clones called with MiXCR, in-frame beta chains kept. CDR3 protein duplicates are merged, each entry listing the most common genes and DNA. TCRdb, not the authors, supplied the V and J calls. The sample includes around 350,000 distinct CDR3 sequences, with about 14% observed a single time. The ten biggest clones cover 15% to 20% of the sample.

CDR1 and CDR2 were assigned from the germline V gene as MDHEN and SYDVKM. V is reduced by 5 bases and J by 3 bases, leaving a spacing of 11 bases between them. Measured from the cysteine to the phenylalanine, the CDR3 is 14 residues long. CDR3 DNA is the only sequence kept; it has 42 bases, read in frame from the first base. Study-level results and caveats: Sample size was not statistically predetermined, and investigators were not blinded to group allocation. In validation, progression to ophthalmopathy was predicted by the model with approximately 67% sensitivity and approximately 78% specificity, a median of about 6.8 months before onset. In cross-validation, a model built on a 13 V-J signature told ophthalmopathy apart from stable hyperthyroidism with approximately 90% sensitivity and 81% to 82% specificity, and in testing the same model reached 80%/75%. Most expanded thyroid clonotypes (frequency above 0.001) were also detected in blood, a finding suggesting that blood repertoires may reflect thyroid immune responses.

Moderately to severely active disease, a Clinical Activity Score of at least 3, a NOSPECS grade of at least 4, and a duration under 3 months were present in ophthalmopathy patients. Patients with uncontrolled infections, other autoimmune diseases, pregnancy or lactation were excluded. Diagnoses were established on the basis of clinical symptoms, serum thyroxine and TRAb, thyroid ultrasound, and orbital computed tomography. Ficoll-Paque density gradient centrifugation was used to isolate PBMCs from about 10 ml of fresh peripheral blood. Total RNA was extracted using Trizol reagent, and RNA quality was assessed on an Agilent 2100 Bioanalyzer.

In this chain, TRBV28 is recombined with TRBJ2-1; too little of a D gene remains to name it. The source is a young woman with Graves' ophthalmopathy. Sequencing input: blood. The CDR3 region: CASSTSPRYNEQFF. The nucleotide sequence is TGTGCCAGCAGTACCAGTCCCCGCTACAATGAGCAGTTCTTC.